This T cell receptor beta chain was captured by sequencing in a study of OX40 agonist ivuxolimab in advanced cancers. Looking at the study overall: Of mixed ages from about 20 to 80 and averaging approximately 60 years, the group was about 86% male. Three patients got partial responses; one had hepatocellular carcinoma and two had cutaneous melanoma.

As concerns this clone: The antigen remains unidentified.

The repertoire was sequenced with immunoSEQ multiplex PCR; TCRdb's copy has only in-frame clones and lacks some. Here the sample spans 100,000 or so clones, more than 75% being singletons. Whole-study findings and limits: Part of the nonresponder group also had normalized T-cell clonal expansion that was low.

Exclusion of a patient followed from autoimmune disease history or systemic immunosuppression. Sequencing used CD4+ or CD8+ T cells sorted from blood, obtained in a trial of the OX40 agonist ivuxolimab. The receptor's source is an adult with an advanced solid tumor such as melanoma, head and neck, liver or kidney cancer.

The CDR3 DNA reads TGTGCCATCAGTGAGTCGACACAGGGGGAAAACACCATATATTTT. Its protein is CAISESTQGENTIYF. V is TRBV10-3 and J is TRBJ1-3, with 8 bases lining up with TRBD1. This CDR3 is built from 15 residues. Germline V gives CDR1 ENHRY, CDR2 SYGVKD. J was trimmed by 6 bases and V by 0 bases; bases with no gene match: 4.